The T cell receptor (beta chain) described here comes from a study of T cell changes during pregnancy in multiple sclerosis. With 5 bases clipped from V and 5 bases from J, the junction kept 7 bases outside the gene matches. Germline CDR1 and CDR2: SGHNT and YENEEA. The CDR3 is 14 residues long. Method: immunoSEQ multiplex PCR; TCRdb's copy keeps in-frame clones and lacks some. The sample has some 44,000 clones; about 87% are singletons. The origin of this receptor is a female donor with multiple sclerosis, enrolled in a pregnancy study. The starting material was CD4+ T cells from peripheral blood mononuclear cells, obtained in the second trimester of pregnancy. The chain uses TRBV11-3 and TRBJ2-7; 9 bases are shared with TRBD2. For the CDR3, the DNA is TGTGCCAGCAGCCCCCTAGCGGGACGCGACGAGCAGTACTTC. This codes for CASSPLAGRDEQYF.